The 19 T cell receptor beta chains below all came from one sample that was sequenced in a study of regulatory T cells in long-lasting Graves disease. Described time point: persistent/refractory GD, antithyroid drugs over 5 years with positive TRAb. After RNA was extracted from PBMCs, the TCR library was made from it. Building the TCR beta libraries relied on iRepertoire HTBI primers, and CDR3 regions underwent Arm-PCR. TCRdb processed the multiplex PCR reads anew with MiXCR; each CDR3 protein has one entry. The table lists about 400,000 distinct CDR3 sequences, 20% of them singletons. The specimen comprised peripheral blood mononuclear cells (PBMCs), sampled when the disease was refractory, from a patient treated with antithyroid drugs. The receptors were gathered from a female donor with Graves disease.

The rearrangement links TRBV19 to TRBJ2-5, with TRBD2 matching over 8 bases. V gave up 4 bases and J gave up 2 bases; unmatched junction bases: 6. Per germline, CDR1 LNHDA and CDR2 SQIVND (reference sequence). CDR3 length: 15 amino acids. In DNA form, the CDR3 reads TGTGCCAGTAGTACCGGGACTAGTTTGCAAGAGACCCAGTACTTC. Protein sequence: CASSTGTSLQETQYF.

This clonotype appeared a few times. The rearrangement joins TRBV19 to TRBJ2-2; D is unresolved. The CDR3 contains 15 residues. V was shortened by 3 bases and J by 0 bases, with 8 bases between the two germline ends. Germline V lookup: CDR1 LNHDA, CDR2 SQIVND (reference sequence). CDR3 amino acids: CASSMVIANTGELFF. The CDR3 DNA reads as TGTGCCAGTAGTATGGTTATCGCGAACACCGGGGAGCTGTTTTTT.

A few counts support this clonotype. The chain uses TRBV20-1 and TRBJ1-2; D is undetermined. This CDR3 contains 13 residues. Germline loops: CDR1 DFQATT, CDR2 SNEGSKA (reference sequence). With 3 bases removed from V and 2 bases from J, the gap between germline ends came to 10 bases. In DNA, the CDR3 is TGCAGTGCTAGGGGGATCTACAACTATGGCTACACCTTC. Amino acid sequence: CSARGIYNYGYTF.

This clonotype was seen more than once but under ten times. V and J are TRBV20-1 and TRBJ2-5, with TRBD2 matching over 7 bases. Germline trimming cut 5 bases from V and 0 bases from J; bases unmatched to any gene: 12. Germline CDR1 and CDR2: DFQATT and SNEGSKA (reference sequence). CDR3 length equals 16 residues. DNA for the CDR3: TGCAGTGCTCGTCCCCGACTAGCCCAGTACCAAGAGACCCAGTACTTC. Its protein product is CSARPRLAQYQETQYF.

V and J are TRBV19 and TRBJ2-5; 7 bases fit TRBD1. J gave up 6 bases and V 5 bases, and 6 bases lay outside the gene matches. The CDR3 contains 13 residues. Germline values: CDR1 LNHDA, CDR2 SQIVND (reference sequence). CDR3 nucleotide sequence: TGTGCCAGTAGTGAAGGGGGCGGAAAGACCCAGTACTTC. The encoded protein is CASSEGGGKTQYF.

The table lists this clonotype with a few counts. The chain employs TRBV3-1 and TRBJ2-7; the match to TRBD1 covers 10 bases. The length of the CDR3 is 18 residues. With V trimmed by 5 bases and J by 4 bases, 17 bases remained unmatched. Germline values: CDR1 LGHDT, CDR2 YNNKEL (reference sequence). CDR3 nucleotide sequence: TGTGCCAGCAGCACATACGACCCCAAGACAGGGGGCAGTTACGAGCAGTACTTC. This sequence encodes CASSTYDPKTGGSYEQYF.

In this sample, this clonotype turned up many times. The V and J genes are TRBV2 and TRBJ2-5; D is undetermined. This CDR3 has 13 residues. V was clipped by 4 bases and J by 2 bases, with 8 bases between them. In germline, CDR1 is SNHLY, CDR2 FYNNEI. CDR3 in DNA: TGTGCCAGCAGTGTGTCAGATCAAGAGACCCAGTACTTC. It is translated as CASSVSDQETQYF.

This clonotype has ten or more counts. The chain recombines TRBV5-6 with TRBJ1-2; D is possibly TRBD1 (5 bases). Trimming left V 3 bases short and J 0 bases short, with 12 bases between. The CDR3 sequence is 15 residues long. Germline values: CDR1 SGHDT, CDR2 YYEEEE. The CDR3 protein is CASSSGTASNYGYTF. The CDR3 nucleotides are TGTGCCAGCAGCTCCGGGACGGCGTCTAACTATGGCTACACCTTC.

This clonotype was seen only a few times. V usage is TRBV7-6 and J usage is TRBJ2-7, with D unclear. The CDR3 loop spans 15 amino acids. Trimming took 0 bases from V and 1 from J, leaving 10 bases between them. Germline CDR1 reads SGHVS; CDR2 reads FNYEAQ. CDR3 residues: CASSLAPSSSYEQYF. DNA for the CDR3: TGTGCCAGCAGCTTAGCCCCATCCTCGTCCTACGAGCAGTACTTC.

This clonotype has ten or more counts. V and J are TRBV7-8 and TRBJ1-1; 7 nucleotides align to TRBD1. CDR1 SGHVS and CDR2 FQNEAQ come from the germline V gene. CDR3 length equals 11 residues. Trimming cost V 5 bases and J 6 bases; bases outside gene matches: 0. CDR3 residues: CASSDRAEAFF. The CDR3 DNA is TGTGCCAGCAGCGACAGGGCTGAAGCTTTCTTT.

As concerns this clonotype: This CDR3 is missing its conserved last phenylalanine or tryptophan, likely due to a read error. The V call is TRBV29-1, the J call TRBJ1-4, with 7 bases fitting TRBD1. Germline V lookup: CDR1 SQVTM, CDR2 ANQGSEA. This CDR3 is built from 12 residues. The CDR3, as DNA: TGCAGCGTGCTGACAGGGAATGTAAAACTGTTTCTT. Its translation is CSVLTGNVKLFL.

The chain joins TRBV6-2 or TRBV6-3 to TRBJ1-1; D is unclear. V was pared by 5 bases and J by 6 bases, with 16 bases between. Germline V gene data show CDR1 as MNHEY and CDR2 as SVGEGT. The CDR3 runs to 14 residues. CDR3 sequence (DNA): TGTGCCAGCAGTGAAGGCAGTAACCACGCTGAAGCTTTCTTT. Translating gives CASSEGSNHAEAFF.

This clonotype was observed many times. The chain uses TRBV11-2 and TRBJ2-4; D possibly uses TRBD1 or TRBD2 (5 bases each). This CDR3 region has 14 residues. Trimming took off 5 bases at V and 8 bases at J, with 16 bases between the two ends. Germline V gene data show CDR1 as SGHAT and CDR2 as FQNNGV. CDR3 DNA sequence: TGTGCCAGCAGCCTCGGGACCCCCGAAGACATTCAGTACTTC. It translates to CASSLGTPEDIQYF.

In its sample, this clonotype was seen a few times. In nucleotides, the CDR3 is TGTGCCAGCAGCTTAGAGCTAGCGGGAGGCCCCGATACGCAGTATTTT. Amino acids: CASSLELAGGPDTQYF. The V and J genes are TRBV7-2 and TRBJ2-3; TRBD2 agrees at 11 bases. This CDR3 region has 16 residues. After removal of 1 base from V and 6 bases from J, the junction contained 6 bases not matched to a gene. The germline V gene encodes CDR1 SGHTA and CDR2 FQGNSA.

The chain uses TRBV11-2 and TRBJ1-1; D is unclear. V was cut by 1 base and J by 7 bases, with 13 bases left in between. The CDR3 spans 14 residues. Germline CDR1 SGHAT, CDR2 FQNNGV. CDR3 amino acids: CASSLVGLGGEAFF. CDR3 DNA sequence: TGTGCCAGCAGCTTAGTGGGGTTAGGTGGTGAAGCTTTCTTT.

This clonotype was seen repeatedly, ten times or more. This chain uses TRBV6-1 with TRBJ2-7; D is unclear. The length of the CDR3 is 15 residues. The germline gives CDR1 MNHNS, CDR2 SASEGT. V gave up 5 bases and J gave up 0 bases, with 14 bases separating them. This CDR3 reads CASSRLDAGSYEQYF. The DNA for the CDR3 is TGTGCCAGCAGTCGCCTTGACGCCGGCTCCTACGAGCAGTACTTC.

The genes are TRBV28 and TRBJ2-3; D remains unclear. Per germline, CDR1 MDHEN and CDR2 SYDVKM. The CDR3 covers 14 residues. Trimming left V 6 bases short and J 0 bases short, with 10 bases between. Written as DNA, the CDR3 is TGTGCCAGCAGCCCGGACCTTAGCACAGATACGCAGTATTTT. It translates to CASSPDLSTDTQYF.

The chain has TRBV29-1 and TRBJ2-7; D perhaps matches TRBD1 (5 bases). Germline-derived CDR1 and CDR2 are SQVTM and ANQGSEA. The CDR3 length is 13 residues. Trimming cost V 4 bases and J 0 bases, with 10 bases left between them. The CDR3 reads CSVGGASSYEQYF. As DNA, the CDR3 is TGCAGCGTTGGTGGGGCGAGCTCCTACGAGCAGTACTTC.

The chain is built from TRBV4-3 and TRBJ2-5; no clear D gene. Germline assignment: CDR1 LGHNA and CDR2 YSLEER. V lost 0 bases, J lost 4 bases, and 12 bases lay in between. This CDR3 has 15 amino acids. Written as DNA, the CDR3 is TGCGCCAGCAGCCAAGAGTTTCGAGTTCGAGAGACCCAGTACTTC. Residues: CASSQEFRVRETQYF.